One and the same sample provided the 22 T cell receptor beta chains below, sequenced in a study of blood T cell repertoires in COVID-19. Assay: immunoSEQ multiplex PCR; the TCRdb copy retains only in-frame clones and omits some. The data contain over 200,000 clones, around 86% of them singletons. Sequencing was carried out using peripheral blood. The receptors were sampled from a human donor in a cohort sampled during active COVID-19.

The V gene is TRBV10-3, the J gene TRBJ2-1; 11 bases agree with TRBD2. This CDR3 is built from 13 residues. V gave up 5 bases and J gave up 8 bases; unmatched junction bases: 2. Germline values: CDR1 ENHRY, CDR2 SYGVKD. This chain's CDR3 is CAISPLAGDEQFF. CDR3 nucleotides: TGTGCCATCAGTCCACTAGCGGGAGATGAGCAGTTCTTC.

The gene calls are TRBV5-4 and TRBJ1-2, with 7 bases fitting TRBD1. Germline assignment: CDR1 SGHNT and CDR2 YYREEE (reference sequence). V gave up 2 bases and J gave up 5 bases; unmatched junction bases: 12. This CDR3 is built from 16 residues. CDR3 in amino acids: CASSFSGTALWYGYTF. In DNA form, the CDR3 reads TGTGCCAGCAGCTTTTCAGGGACAGCGCTCTGGTATGGCTACACCTTC.

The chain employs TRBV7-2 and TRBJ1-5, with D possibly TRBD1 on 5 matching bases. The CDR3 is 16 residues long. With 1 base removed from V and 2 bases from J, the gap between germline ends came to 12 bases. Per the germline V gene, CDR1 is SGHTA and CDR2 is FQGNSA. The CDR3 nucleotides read TGTGCCAGCAGCTTAGACCAGGGAGGGGGCAATCAGCCCCAGCATTTT. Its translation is CASSLDQGGGNQPQHF.

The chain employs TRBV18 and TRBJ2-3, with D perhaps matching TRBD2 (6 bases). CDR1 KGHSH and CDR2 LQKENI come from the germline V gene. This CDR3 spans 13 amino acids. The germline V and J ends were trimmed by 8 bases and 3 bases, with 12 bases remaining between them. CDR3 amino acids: CASRPSVTDTQYF. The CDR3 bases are TGTGCCAGCCGGCCTAGCGTTACAGATACGCAGTATTTT.

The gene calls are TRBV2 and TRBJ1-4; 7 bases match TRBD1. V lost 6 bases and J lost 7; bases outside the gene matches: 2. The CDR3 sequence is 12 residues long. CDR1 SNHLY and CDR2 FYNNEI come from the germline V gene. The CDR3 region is CASRWDSEKLFF. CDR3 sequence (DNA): TGTGCCAGCAGATGGGACAGTGAAAAACTGTTTTTT.

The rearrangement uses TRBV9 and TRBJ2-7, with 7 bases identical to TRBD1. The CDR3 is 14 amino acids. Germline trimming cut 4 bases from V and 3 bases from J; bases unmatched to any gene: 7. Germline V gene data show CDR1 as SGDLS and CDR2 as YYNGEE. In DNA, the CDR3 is TGTGCCAGCAGCCCCGGGGACAGTGTCTACGAGCAGTACTTC. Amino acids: CASSPGDSVYEQYF.

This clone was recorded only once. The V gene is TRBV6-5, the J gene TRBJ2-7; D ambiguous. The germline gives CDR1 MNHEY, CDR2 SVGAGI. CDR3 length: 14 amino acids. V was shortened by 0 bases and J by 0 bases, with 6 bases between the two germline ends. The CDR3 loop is CASSYSSSSYEQYF. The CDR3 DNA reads TGTGCCAGCAGTTACTCGTCCAGCTCCTACGAGCAGTACTTC.

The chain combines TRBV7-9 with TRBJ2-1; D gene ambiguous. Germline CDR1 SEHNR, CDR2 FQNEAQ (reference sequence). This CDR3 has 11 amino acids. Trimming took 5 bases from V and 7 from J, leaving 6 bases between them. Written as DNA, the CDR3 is TGTGCCAGCAGCCTCCTGAATGAGCAGTTCTTC. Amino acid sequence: CASSLLNEQFF.

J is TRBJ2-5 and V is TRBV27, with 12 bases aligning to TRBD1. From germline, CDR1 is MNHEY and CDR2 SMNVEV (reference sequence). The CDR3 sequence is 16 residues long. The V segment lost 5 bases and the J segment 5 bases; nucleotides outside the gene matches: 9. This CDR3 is CASSPTGTGGWETQYF. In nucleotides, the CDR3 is TGTGCCAGCAGTCCGACCGGGACAGGGGGCTGGGAGACCCAGTACTTC.

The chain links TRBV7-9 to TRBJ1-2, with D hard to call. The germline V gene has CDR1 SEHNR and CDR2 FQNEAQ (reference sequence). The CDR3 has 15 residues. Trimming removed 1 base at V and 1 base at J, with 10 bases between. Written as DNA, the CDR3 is TGTGCCAGCAGCTTAGAACTGCTTCTTAACTATGGCTACACCTTC. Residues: CASSLELLLNYGYTF.

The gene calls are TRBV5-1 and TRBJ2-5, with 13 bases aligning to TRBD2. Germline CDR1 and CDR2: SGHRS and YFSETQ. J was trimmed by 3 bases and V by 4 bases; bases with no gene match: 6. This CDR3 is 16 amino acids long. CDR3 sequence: CASSRRGLAGKETQYF. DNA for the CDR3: TGCGCCAGCAGCCGCAGGGGACTAGCGGGAAAAGAGACCCAGTACTTC.

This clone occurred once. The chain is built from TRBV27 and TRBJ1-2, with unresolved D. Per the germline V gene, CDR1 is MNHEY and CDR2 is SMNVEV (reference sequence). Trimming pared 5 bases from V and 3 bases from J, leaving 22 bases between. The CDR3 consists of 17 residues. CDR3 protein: CASSPLLRAGTDYGYTF. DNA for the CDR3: TGTGCCAGCAGTCCCCTCCTTAGGGCGGGAACTGACTATGGCTACACCTTC.

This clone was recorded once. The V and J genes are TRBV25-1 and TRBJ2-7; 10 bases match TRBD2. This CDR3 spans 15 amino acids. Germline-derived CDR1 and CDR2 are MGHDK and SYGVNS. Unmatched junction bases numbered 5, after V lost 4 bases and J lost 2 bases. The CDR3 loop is CASSARLAGTYEQYF. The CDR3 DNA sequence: TGTGCCAGCAGTGCCCGACTAGCGGGCACCTACGAGCAGTACTTC.

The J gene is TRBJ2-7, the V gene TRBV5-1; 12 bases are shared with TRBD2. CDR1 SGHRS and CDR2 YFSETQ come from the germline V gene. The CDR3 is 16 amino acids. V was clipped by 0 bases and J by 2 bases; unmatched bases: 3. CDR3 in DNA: TGCGCCAGCAGCTTGGGGACTAGCGGGATAGCCTACGAGCAGTACTTC. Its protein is CASSLGTSGIAYEQYF.

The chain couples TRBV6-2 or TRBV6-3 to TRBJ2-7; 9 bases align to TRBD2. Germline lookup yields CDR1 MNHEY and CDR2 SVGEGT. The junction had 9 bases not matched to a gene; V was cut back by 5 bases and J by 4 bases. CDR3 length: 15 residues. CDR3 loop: CASSQPGLAVYEQYF. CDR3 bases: TGTGCCAGCAGTCAACCGGGACTAGCCGTTTACGAGCAGTACTTC.

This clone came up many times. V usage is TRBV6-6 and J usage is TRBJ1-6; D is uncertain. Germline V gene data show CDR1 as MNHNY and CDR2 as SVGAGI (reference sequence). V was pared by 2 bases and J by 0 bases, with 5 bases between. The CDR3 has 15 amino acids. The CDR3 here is CASSYVSSYNSPLHF. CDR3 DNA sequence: TGTGCCAGCAGTTACGTGAGCTCCTATAATTCACCCCTCCACTTT.

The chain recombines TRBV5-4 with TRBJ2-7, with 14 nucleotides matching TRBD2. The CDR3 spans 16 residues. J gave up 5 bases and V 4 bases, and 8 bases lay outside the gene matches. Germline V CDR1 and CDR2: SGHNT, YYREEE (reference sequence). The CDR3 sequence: CASSTWTSGRPHEQYF. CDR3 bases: TGTGCCAGCAGCACCTGGACTAGCGGGAGGCCCCACGAGCAGTACTTC.

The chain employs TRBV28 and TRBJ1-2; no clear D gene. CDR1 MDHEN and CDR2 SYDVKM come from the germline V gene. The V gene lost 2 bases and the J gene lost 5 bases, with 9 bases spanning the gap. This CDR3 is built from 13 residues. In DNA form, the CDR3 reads TGTGCCAGCAGTTTACGAGGTCGGTATGGCTACACCTTC. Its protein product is CASSLRGRYGYTF.

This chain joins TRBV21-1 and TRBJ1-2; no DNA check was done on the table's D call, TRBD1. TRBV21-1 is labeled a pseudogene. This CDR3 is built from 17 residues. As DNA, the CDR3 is TGTGCCAGCAGCAAGGGAGCCGGGGCAGGGGGGAACTATGGCTACACCTTC. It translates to CASSKGAGAGGNYGYTF.

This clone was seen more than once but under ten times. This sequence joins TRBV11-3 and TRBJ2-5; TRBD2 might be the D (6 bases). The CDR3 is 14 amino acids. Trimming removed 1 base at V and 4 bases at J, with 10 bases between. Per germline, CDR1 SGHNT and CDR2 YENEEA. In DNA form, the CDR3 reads TGTGCCAGCAGCTTAGGTGGACTAAGAGAGACCCAGTACTTC. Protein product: CASSLGGLRETQYF.

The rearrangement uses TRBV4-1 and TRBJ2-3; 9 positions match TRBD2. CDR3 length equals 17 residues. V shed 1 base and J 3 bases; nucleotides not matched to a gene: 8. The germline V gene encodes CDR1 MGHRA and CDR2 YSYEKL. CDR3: CASSQVASGMGTDTQYF. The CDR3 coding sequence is TGCGCCAGCAGCCAAGTGGCTAGCGGGATGGGGACAGATACGCAGTATTTT.

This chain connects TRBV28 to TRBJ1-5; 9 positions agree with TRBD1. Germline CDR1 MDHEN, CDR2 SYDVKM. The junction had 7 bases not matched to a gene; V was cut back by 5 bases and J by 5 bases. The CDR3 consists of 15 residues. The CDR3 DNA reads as TGTGCCAGCAGTCGACAGGGGGTGGCATATCAGCCCCAGCATTTT. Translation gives CASSRQGVAYQPQHF. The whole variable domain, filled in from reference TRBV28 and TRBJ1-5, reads DVKVTQSSRYLVKRTGEKVFLECVQDMDHENMFWYRQDPGLGLRLIYFSYDVKMKEKGDIPEGYSVSREKKERFSLILESASTNQTSMYLCASSRQGVAYQPQHFGDGTRLSIL.